The sequence of this T cell receptor (beta chain) was determined in a study of PD-L1 blockade in urothelial cancer. Assay: immunoSEQ multiplex PCR; the TCRdb copy retains only in-frame clones and omits some. Of around 38,000 clones in the sample, 75% to 90% were seen once. Looked up from germline, CDR1 is SGHVS and CDR2 is FQNEAQ. This CDR3 spans 15 amino acids. The V gene end was trimmed by 2 bases and the J gene end by 7 bases; junction bases not matched to a gene: 11. Time point indicated: peripheral blood 6 weeks after treatment start. This chain links TRBV7-8 with TRBJ2-7, with TRBD2 matching 7 bases. This receptor was identified in a man in his 60s with urothelial cancer. The source was PBMCs, collected around atezolizumab (anti-PD-L1) treatment. The chain's CDR3 is CASSLRRERSNEQYF. CDR3 nucleotides: TGTGCCAGCAGCTTAAGGCGGGAGCGTAGTAATGAGCAGTACTTC.